The 32 T cell receptor beta chains below were found in one sample sequenced in a study of vaccination effects on CD4 cells after COVID-19. Expansion with viral peptide pools was applied to antigen-specific CD4+ T cells by the ViraFEST assay prior to sequencing. Following a roughly 11-day culture, CD4+ T cells were purified. This person's SARS-CoV-2 infection, confirmed by PCR, occurred between March and December 2020. Here immunoSEQ multiplex PCR was the method, and the copy in TCRdb shows in-frame clones only, minus some. The data hold tens of thousands of clones, with approximately 70% observed a single time. Antigen specificity for these receptors is unknown. The material sequenced was CD4+ T cells from PBMCs cultured with SARS-CoV-2 spike peptides, taken before COVID-19 vaccination. Source of these receptors: a human donor who had a prior SARS-CoV-2 infection.

This chain uses TRBV19 with TRBJ1-2; D gene uncertain. Germline loops: CDR1 LNHDA, CDR2 SQIVND (reference sequence). CDR3 length: 13 amino acids. Trimming cost V 7 bases and J 5 bases, with 14 bases left between them. The CDR3 loop reads CASNQPGWYGYTF. CDR3 nucleotide sequence: TGTGCCAGTAATCAACCGGGGTGGTATGGCTACACCTTC.

The J gene is TRBJ2-2, the V gene TRBV4-3; 9 bases agree with TRBD1. This CDR3 comprises 16 residues. With 4 bases clipped from V and 3 bases from J, the junction kept 6 bases outside the gene matches. Germline CDR1 reads LGHNA; CDR2 reads YSLEER. The CDR3 coding sequence is TGCGCCAGCAGCCCGAGTCGGACAGGGGACACCGGGGAGCTGTTTTTT. This translates into CASSPSRTGDTGELFF.

V is TRBV7-9 and J is TRBJ2-1; D is undetermined. The germline CDR1 and CDR2 sequences are SEHNR and FQNEAQ (reference sequence). CDR3 length: 17 residues. The V and J ends lost 5 bases and 1 base respectively, with 18 bases between them. CDR3 loop: CASSPRLADGSYNEQFF. CDR3 coding DNA: TGTGCCAGCAGCCCGAGACTTGCGGATGGGTCCTACAATGAGCAGTTCTTC.

This clone was found a few times. The V and J genes are TRBV6-6 and TRBJ2-2; D is unclear. The V gene's germline CDR1 is MNHNY and CDR2 SVGAGI (reference sequence). This CDR3 comprises 14 residues. V shed 8 bases and J shed 2 bases, with 12 bases lying between them. CDR3: CASLGRINTGELFF. CDR3 in DNA: TGTGCCAGCCTGGGCAGAATAAACACCGGGGAGCTGTTTTTT.

V usage is TRBV5-1 and J usage is TRBJ2-2; no clear D gene. Germline V gene sequence: CDR1 SGHRS, CDR2 YFSETQ. Deletions cut 4 bases from V and 4 bases from J, with 11 bases between. This CDR3 is built from 14 residues. CDR3 sequence (DNA): TGCGCCAGCAGCCCCGCGACCTCCACCGGGGAGCTGTTTTTT. Its translation: CASSPATSTGELFF.

This chain links TRBV18 with TRBJ2-3; 7 bases agree with TRBD1. Trimming took 2 bases from V and 0 from J; bases not matched to a gene: 5. This CDR3 has 16 residues. In germline, CDR1 is KGHSH, CDR2 LQKENI. CDR3 region: CASSPSQGVSTDTQYF. CDR3 nucleotide sequence: TGTGCCAGCTCACCAAGCCAGGGGGTGAGCACAGATACGCAGTATTTT.

The genes are TRBV3-1 (or the pseudogene TRBV3-2) and TRBJ1-1; 10 bases align to TRBD1. This CDR3 comprises 16 residues. Germline V gene lookup returns CDR1 LGHDT and CDR2 YNNKEL (reference sequence). The trim removed 6 bases at V and 2 bases at J, leaving 9 bases unmatched. CDR3 loop: CASRPNRDRGNTEAFF. CDR3 DNA: TGTGCCAGCAGGCCTAACCGGGACAGGGGCAACACTGAAGCTTTCTTT.

This clone was counted once. The J gene is TRBJ2-1, the V gene TRBV5-1; a possible D gene is TRBD1 (5 bases). The V and J ends lost 2 bases and 7 bases respectively, with 16 bases between them. This CDR3 spans 15 amino acids. Germline V lookup: CDR1 SGHRS, CDR2 YFSETQ. The DNA of the CDR3 is TGCGCCAGCAGCTTAGTTGGTGGGGCTGGGAATGAGCAGTTCTTC. Translation gives CASSLVGGAGNEQFF.

The chain recombines TRBV25-1 with TRBJ1-1; D unclear. The CDR3 length is 12 residues. The V gene lost 3 bases and the J gene lost 4 bases, with 6 bases spanning the gap. Looked up from germline, CDR1 is MGHDK and CDR2 is SYGVNS. The CDR3 region is CASSDGSTEAFF. In nucleotides, the CDR3 is TGTGCCAGCAGTGACGGAAGCACTGAAGCTTTCTTT.

V usage is TRBV3-1 (or the pseudogene TRBV3-2) and J usage is TRBJ1-6; 9 bases align to TRBD1. The CDR3 consists of 14 residues. Germline CDR1 reads LGHDT; CDR2 reads YNNKEL (reference sequence). V trimming: 1 base; J trimming: 8 bases; junction bases outside the gene matches: 0. The CDR3 coding sequence is TGTGCCAGCAGCCAAGGGACAGGGGATTCACCCCTCCACTTT. It yields the protein CASSQGTGDSPLHF.

This chain uses TRBV2 with TRBJ2-3; no reliable D call. CDR1 is SNHLY and CDR2 is FYNNEI in the germline V gene. The V end lost 1 base, the J end lost 8 bases, and 7 bases lay between the germline ends. The CDR3 runs to 12 residues. The CDR3 DNA reads as TGTGCCAGCAGTGAAGTACCATCTACGCAGTATTTT. It codes for CASSEVPSTQYF.

This chain uses TRBV19 with TRBJ1-2; 8 nucleotides agree with TRBD1. V trimming: 3 bases; J trimming: 4 bases; junction bases outside the gene matches: 1. CDR1 and CDR2 (germline): LNHDA, SQIVND (reference sequence). The CDR3 is made up of 13 amino acids. Here the CDR3 reads CASSMGQVYGYTF. DNA of the CDR3: TGTGCCAGTAGTATGGGACAGGTCTATGGCTACACCTTC.

The chain combines TRBV7-6 with TRBJ2-7, with D tentatively TRBD2 (5 bases). This CDR3 contains 13 residues. Germline CDR1 and CDR2: SGHVS and FNYEAQ. V gave up 2 bases and J gave up 4 bases, with 9 bases separating them. The CDR3 DNA sequence: TGTGCCAGCAGCTTACAAGCGGAGTACGAGCAGTACTTC. This codes for CASSLQAEYEQYF.

The V call is TRBV6-5, the J call TRBJ2-4, with 8 positions matching TRBD2. From germline, CDR1 is MNHEY and CDR2 SVGAGI. Trimming at V came to 5 bases and at J to 1 base, leaving 4 bases not matched to a gene. The CDR3 contains 15 residues. CDR3 loop: CASSRTSMAKNIQYF. In nucleotides, the CDR3 is TGTGCCAGCAGTCGGACTAGCATGGCCAAAAACATTCAGTACTTC.

This chain joins TRBV3-1 (or the pseudogene TRBV3-2) and TRBJ1-2, with a weak D call TRBD1 (5 bases). V was clipped by 4 bases and J by 8 bases, with 11 bases between them. This CDR3 contains 12 residues. CDR1 is LGHDT and CDR2 is YNNKEL in the germline V gene (reference sequence). This CDR3 reads CASSRDLGGYTF. CDR3 nucleotide sequence: TGTGCCAGCAGCCGGGACTTGGGGGGCTACACCTTC.

This sequence joins TRBV5-1 and TRBJ2-1; TRBD2 agrees at 10 bases. The junction had 8 bases not matched to a gene; V was cut back by 0 bases and J by 8 bases. CDR3 length equals 16 residues. CDR1 and CDR2 (germline): SGHRS, YFSETQ. CDR3 loop: CASSLEGSGRSYEQFF. CDR3 nucleotides: TGCGCCAGCAGCTTGGAGGGTAGCGGGAGGAGTTATGAGCAGTTCTTC.

V gene TRBV12-3 or TRBV12-4 combines with J gene TRBJ1-2; D ambiguous. V lost 6 bases to trimming and J lost 7 bases, with 6 bases between them. The CDR3 has 10 residues. The CDR3 sequence is CASSWAGYTF. The CDR3 nucleotides read TGTGCCAGCAGCTGGGCTGGCTACACCTTC.

This clone occurred once. V gene TRBV5-4 combines with J gene TRBJ2-5, with D tentatively TRBD1 (5 bases). Germline CDR1 and CDR2: SGHNT and YYREEE (reference sequence). The CDR3 loop spans 14 amino acids. V was clipped by 2 bases and J by 1 base, with 9 bases between them. The CDR3 protein is CASSFGHRQETQYF. The CDR3 nucleotides are TGTGCCAGCAGCTTCGGACATCGCCAAGAGACCCAGTACTTC.

The J gene is TRBJ2-5, the V gene TRBV11-3; D gene unclear. V shed 0 bases and J shed 2 bases, with 4 bases lying between them. The CDR3 is 13 amino acids. Germline values: CDR1 SGHNT, CDR2 YENEEA. CDR3 protein: CASSLERQETQYF. CDR3 coding DNA: TGTGCCAGCAGCTTAGAGAGGCAAGAGACCCAGTACTTC.

The chain recombines TRBV5-1 with TRBJ2-7; 11 positions agree with TRBD2. CDR1 and CDR2 (germline): SGHRS, YFSETQ. After removal of 5 bases from V and 7 bases from J, the junction contained 11 bases not matched to a gene. The CDR3 loop spans 15 amino acids. The CDR3 spells CASRPTLAGVGEQYF. The CDR3 region has the DNA TGCGCCAGCAGACCGACACTAGCGGGAGTTGGAGAGCAGTACTTC.

The CDR3 DNA is TGCAGTGCTAGTCCCCCCCCTGGTCGCGGGATACCCCAAGAGACGCAGTATTTT. Translation: CSASPPPGRGIPQETQYF. The chain employs TRBV20-1 and TRBJ2-3, with a weak D call TRBD2 (6 bases). The V gene's germline CDR1 is DFQATT and CDR2 SNEGSKA (reference sequence). CDR3 size: 18 residues. V lost 3 bases to trimming and J lost 9 bases, with 31 bases between them.

The chain carries TRBV18 and TRBJ2-7; 7 bases line up with TRBD2. J lost 6 bases, V lost 2 bases, and 16 bases had no gene match. Per germline, CDR1 KGHSH and CDR2 LQKENI. The CDR3 is 17 amino acids. The CDR3 bases are TGTGCCAGCTCACCAAACTCTGGCGGGGGTCGTTTCGGCGAGCAGTACTTC. It encodes CASSPNSGGGRFGEQYF.

This clone is a singleton in its sample. The chain couples TRBV13 to TRBJ2-3, with 7 bases fitting TRBD2. J lost 1 base, V lost 5 bases, and 12 bases had no gene match. Per germline, CDR1 PRHDT and CDR2 FYEKMQ (reference sequence). The CDR3 totals 17 residues. The CDR3 DNA reads TGTGCCAGCAGCCAGGAGGTCCGGGCGGGGGGCACAGATACGCAGTATTTT. This sequence encodes CASSQEVRAGGTDTQYF.

The CDR3: CASSWGGRADTQYF. The CDR3 coding sequence is TGTGCCAGCAGTTGGGGAGGGAGGGCAGATACGCAGTATTTT. The V gene is TRBV27, the J gene TRBJ2-3; 7 nucleotides match TRBD2. This CDR3 contains 14 residues. J was trimmed by 4 bases and V by 4 bases; bases with no gene match: 5. Germline values: CDR1 MNHEY, CDR2 SMNVEV (reference sequence).

CDR3 in DNA: TGTGCCAGCAGTTTGGGACAGGGGTCCTACAATGAGCAGTTCTTC. As protein: CASSLGQGSYNEQFF. The chain links TRBV27 to TRBJ2-1, with 10 nucleotides matching TRBD1. Germline V gene sequence: CDR1 MNHEY, CDR2 SMNVEV (reference sequence). The V gene end was trimmed by 3 bases and the J gene end by 1 base; junction bases not matched to a gene: 0. The CDR3 is 15 residues long.

The CDR3 DNA sequence: TGCGCCAGCAGCTTGGCCGGTAGGACCTACGAGCAGTACTTC. It encodes CASSLAGRTYEQYF. This rearrangement joins TRBV5-1 to TRBJ2-7; D call uncertain. CDR1 is SGHRS and CDR2 is YFSETQ in the germline V gene. CDR3 length: 14 amino acids. Trimming shortened V by 0 bases and J by 2 bases, and 9 bases separated the two germline ends.

V usage is TRBV25-1 and J usage is TRBJ2-4; D uncertain. Deletions cut 5 bases from V and 4 bases from J, with 3 bases between. This CDR3 spans 11 amino acids. Germline CDR1 is MGHDK and CDR2 is SYGVNS. The CDR3 nucleotides are TGTGCCAGCAGTCAAAAAAACATTCAGTACTTC. It is translated as CASSQKNIQYF.

This clone has more than one count but fewer than ten. V gene TRBV2 combines with J gene TRBJ1-2; no clear D. Looked up from germline, CDR1 is SNHLY and CDR2 is FYNNEI. The CDR3 has 12 residues. V lost 4 bases and J 3 bases, leaving 6 bases between the germline ends. In DNA form, the CDR3 reads TGTGCCAGCAGTGTCACAGACTATGGCTACACCTTC. Amino acids: CASSVTDYGYTF.

The chain joins TRBV18 to TRBJ1-1, with D perhaps TRBD1 (5 bases). The CDR3 sequence is 14 residues long. V was pared by 3 bases and J by 1 base, with 9 bases between. The germline gives CDR1 KGHSH, CDR2 LQKENI. The CDR3 DNA reads as TGTGCCAGCTCACCCCTCGGGGCGAACACTGAAGCTTTCTTT. It specifies CASSPLGANTEAFF.

V and J are TRBV5-1 and TRBJ2-2; TRBD1 might be the D (6 bases). The CDR3 spans 15 residues. V dropped 0 bases and J dropped 9 bases, with 15 bases sitting between them. The germline V gene encodes CDR1 SGHRS and CDR2 YFSETQ. In nucleotides, the CDR3 is TGCGCCAGCAGCTTGGAAGGCTTAGGGGGAAGGGAGCTGTTTTTT. This codes for CASSLEGLGGRELFF.

Only one count was recorded for this clone. The chain is built from TRBV4-2 and TRBJ2-2, with 8 positions matching TRBD2. J gave up 1 base and V 1 base, and 5 bases lay outside the gene matches. This CDR3 has 17 amino acids. CDR1 LGHNA and CDR2 YNFKEQ come from the germline V gene. The CDR3 DNA sequence: TGTGCCAGCAGCCAAGCTGCGGGGGGCGAGAACACCGGGGAGCTGTTTTTT. As protein: CASSQAAGGENTGELFF.

This clone has only a few counts. This rearrangement joins TRBV18 to TRBJ2-7; a weak D match, TRBD1 (7 bases). CDR3 length: 15 residues. The V end lost 1 base, the J end lost 7 bases, and 17 bases lay between the germline ends. Germline assignment: CDR1 KGHSH and CDR2 LQKENI. The DNA of the CDR3 is TGTGCCAGCTCACCACAGTTTCAGGGGGGTATTGAGCAGTACTTC. It codes for CASSPQFQGGIEQYF. The complete variable domain, with remaining parts taken from reference TRBV18 and TRBJ2-7, reads NAGVMQNPRHLVRRRGQEARLRCSPMKGHSHVYWYRQLPEEGLKFMVYLQKENIIDESGMPKERFSAEFPKEGPSILRIQQVVRGDSAAYFCASSPQFQGGIEQYFGPGTRLTVT.